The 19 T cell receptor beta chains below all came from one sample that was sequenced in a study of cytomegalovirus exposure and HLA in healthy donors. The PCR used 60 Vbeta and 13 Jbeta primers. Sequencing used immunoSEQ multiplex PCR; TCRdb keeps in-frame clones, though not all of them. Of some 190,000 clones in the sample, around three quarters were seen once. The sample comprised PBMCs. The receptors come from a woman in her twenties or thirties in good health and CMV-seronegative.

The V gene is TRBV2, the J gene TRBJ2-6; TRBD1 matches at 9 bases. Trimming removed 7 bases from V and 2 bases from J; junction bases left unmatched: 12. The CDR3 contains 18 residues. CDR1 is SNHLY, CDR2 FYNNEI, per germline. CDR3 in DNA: TGTGCCAGCATCAAAAGTCGGGACAGGGTGGCTGGGGCCAACGTCCTGACTTTC. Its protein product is CASIKSRDRVAGANVLTF.

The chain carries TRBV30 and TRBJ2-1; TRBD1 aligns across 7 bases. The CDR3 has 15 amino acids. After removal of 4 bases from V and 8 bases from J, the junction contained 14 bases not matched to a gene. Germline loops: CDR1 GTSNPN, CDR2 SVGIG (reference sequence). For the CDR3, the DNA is TGTGCCTGGACGTCGCCGACAGGGTCCATTTATGAGCAGTTCTTC. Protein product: CAWTSPTGSIYEQFF.

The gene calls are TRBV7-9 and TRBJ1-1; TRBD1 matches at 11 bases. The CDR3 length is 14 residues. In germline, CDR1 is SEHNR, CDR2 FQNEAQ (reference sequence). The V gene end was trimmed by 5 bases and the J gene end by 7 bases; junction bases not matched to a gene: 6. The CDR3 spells CASSPGQGVGEAFF. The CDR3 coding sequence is TGTGCCAGCAGCCCGGGACAGGGGGTCGGTGAAGCTTTCTTT.

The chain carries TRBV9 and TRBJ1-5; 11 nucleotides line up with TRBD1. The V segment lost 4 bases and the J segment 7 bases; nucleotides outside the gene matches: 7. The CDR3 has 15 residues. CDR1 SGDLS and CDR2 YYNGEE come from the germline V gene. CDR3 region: CASSPGQGARQPQHF. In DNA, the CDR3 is TGTGCCAGCAGCCCAGGACAGGGGGCAAGGCAGCCCCAGCATTTT.

The CDR3 sequence is CASSLGTSGGPNTGELFF. The DNA of the CDR3 is TGTGCCAGCAGCCTCGGGACTAGCGGGGGCCCGAACACCGGGGAGCTGTTTTTT. The chain has TRBV7-9 and TRBJ2-2; 14 nucleotides align to TRBD2. This CDR3 contains 18 residues. From germline, CDR1 is SEHNR and CDR2 FQNEAQ (reference sequence). Trimming at V came to 5 bases and at J to 0 bases, leaving 5 bases not matched to a gene.

The CDR3 spells CASSGSAGISTDTQYF. CDR3 sequence (DNA): TGTGCCAGCAGCGGCTCAGCGGGGATAAGCACAGATACGCAGTATTTT. The V call is TRBV9, the J call TRBJ2-3, with 7 bases identical to TRBD2. Germline CDR1 reads SGDLS; CDR2 reads YYNGEE. This CDR3 spans 16 amino acids. V was pared by 3 bases and J by 0 bases, with 7 bases of the junction left unmatched.

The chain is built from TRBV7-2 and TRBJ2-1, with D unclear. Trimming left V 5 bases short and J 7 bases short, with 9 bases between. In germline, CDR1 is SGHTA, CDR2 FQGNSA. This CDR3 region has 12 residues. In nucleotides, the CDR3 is TGTGCCAGCAGCCCCGGGTGGAATGAGCAGTTCTTC. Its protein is CASSPGWNEQFF.

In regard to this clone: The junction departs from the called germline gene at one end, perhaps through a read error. The CDR3 nucleotides read TGTGCCTGGGGCGAGGGGTGGGGGGGGAGGGCTTTC. As protein: CAWGEGWGGRAF. V gene TRBV30 combines with J gene TRBJ2-7; 7 nucleotides line up with TRBD2. CDR3 length equals 12 residues. Germline V lookup: CDR1 GTSNPN, CDR2 SVGIG (reference sequence).

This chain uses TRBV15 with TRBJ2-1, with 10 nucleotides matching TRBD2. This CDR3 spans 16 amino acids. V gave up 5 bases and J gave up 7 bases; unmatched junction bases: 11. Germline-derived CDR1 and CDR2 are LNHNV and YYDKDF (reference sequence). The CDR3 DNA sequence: TGTGCCACCAGCCTCCTAGCGGGGGCCTTGGGGAATGAGCAGTTCTTC. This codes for CATSLLAGALGNEQFF.

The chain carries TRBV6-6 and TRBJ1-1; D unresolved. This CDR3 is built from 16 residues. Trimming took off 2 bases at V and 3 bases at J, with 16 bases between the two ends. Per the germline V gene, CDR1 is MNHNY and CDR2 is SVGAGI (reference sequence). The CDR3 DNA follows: TGTGCCAGCAGTTACCTCGGGGTTCCGGACTACACTGAAGCTTTCTTT. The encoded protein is CASSYLGVPDYTEAFF.

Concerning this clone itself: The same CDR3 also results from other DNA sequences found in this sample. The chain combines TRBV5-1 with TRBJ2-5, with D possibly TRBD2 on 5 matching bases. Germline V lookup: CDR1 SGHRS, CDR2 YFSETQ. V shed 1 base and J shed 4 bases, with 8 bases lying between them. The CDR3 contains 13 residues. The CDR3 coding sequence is TGCGCCAGCAGCTTGAGCGGAGGAGAGACCCAGTACTTC. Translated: CASSLSGGETQYF.

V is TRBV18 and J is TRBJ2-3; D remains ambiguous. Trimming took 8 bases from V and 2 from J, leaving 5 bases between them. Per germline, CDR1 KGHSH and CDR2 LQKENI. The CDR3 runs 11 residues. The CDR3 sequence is CASQNTDTQYF. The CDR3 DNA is TGTGCCAGCCAGAACACAGATACGCAGTATTTT.

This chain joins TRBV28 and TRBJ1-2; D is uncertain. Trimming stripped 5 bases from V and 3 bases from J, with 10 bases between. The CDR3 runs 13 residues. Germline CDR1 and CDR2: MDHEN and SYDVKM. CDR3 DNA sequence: TGTGCCAGCAGTGTCGTAAATTACTATGGCTACACCTTC. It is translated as CASSVVNYYGYTF.

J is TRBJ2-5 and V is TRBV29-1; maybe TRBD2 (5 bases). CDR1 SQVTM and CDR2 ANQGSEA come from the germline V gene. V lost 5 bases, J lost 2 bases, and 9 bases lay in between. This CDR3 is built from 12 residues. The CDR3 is CSVRTGQETQYF. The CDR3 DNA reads TGCAGCGTTCGCACGGGACAAGAGACCCAGTACTTC.

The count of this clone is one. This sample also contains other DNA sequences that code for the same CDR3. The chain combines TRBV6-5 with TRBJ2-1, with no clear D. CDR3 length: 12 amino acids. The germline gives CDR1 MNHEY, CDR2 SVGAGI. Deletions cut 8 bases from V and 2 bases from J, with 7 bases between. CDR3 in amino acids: CASHSTYNEQFF. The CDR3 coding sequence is TGTGCCAGCCACAGTACCTACAATGAGCAGTTCTTC.

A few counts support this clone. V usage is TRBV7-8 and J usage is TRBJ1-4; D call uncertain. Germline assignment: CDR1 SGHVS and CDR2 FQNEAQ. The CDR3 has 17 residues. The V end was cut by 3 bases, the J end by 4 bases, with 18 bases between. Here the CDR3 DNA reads TGTGCCAGCAGCTTGGAGGGTCTTTGGGGATATAATGAAAAACTGTTTTTT. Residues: CASSLEGLWGYNEKLFF.

In nucleotides, the CDR3 is TGTGCCAGCGGGACTAGCCGCTACGAGCAGTACTTC. Translation: CASGTSRYEQYF. The V and J genes are TRBV7-8 and TRBJ2-7, with 9 bases matching TRBD2. V dropped 8 bases and J dropped 3; count of bases not matched to a gene: 2. Germline V gene data show CDR1 as SGHVS and CDR2 as FQNEAQ. The CDR3 is made up of 12 amino acids.

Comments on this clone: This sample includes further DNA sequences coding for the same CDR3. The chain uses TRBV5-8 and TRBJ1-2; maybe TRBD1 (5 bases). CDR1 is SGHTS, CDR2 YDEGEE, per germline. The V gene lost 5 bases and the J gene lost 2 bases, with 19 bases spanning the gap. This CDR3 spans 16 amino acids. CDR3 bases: TGTGCCAGCAGTGGGGGGGGAAGTGTTCGAAACTATGGCTACACCTTC. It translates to CASSGGGSVRNYGYTF. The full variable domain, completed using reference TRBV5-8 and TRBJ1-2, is EAGVTQSPTHLIKTRGQQATLRCSPISGHTSVYWYQQALGLGLQFLLWYDEGEERNRGNFPPRFSGRQFPNYSSELNVNALELEDSALYLCASSGGGSVRNYGYTFGSGTRLTVV.

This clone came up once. CDR3 amino acids: CASSPDSDYGYTF. The CDR3 DNA is TGTGCCAGCAGCCCGGACAGCGACTATGGCTACACCTTC. The chain combines TRBV14 with TRBJ1-2; D might be TRBD1 (6 bases). Trimming left V 4 bases short and J 3 bases short, with 9 bases between. The CDR3 is 13 residues long. Germline CDR1 SGHDN, CDR2 FVKESK.